This T cell receptor (beta chain) was sequenced during a study of HIV-infected children after antiretroviral therapy interruption. This clonotype occurred a few times. Antigen specificity is unknown. V shed 2 bases, J shed 3 bases, and the junction held 8 bases outside the gene matches. This CDR3 contains 16 residues. Germline-derived CDR1 and CDR2 are SGHRS and YFSETQ. The TCR library was built from RNA with a 3' RACE protocol and unique molecular identifiers. Each CDR3 protein gets one entry after TCRdb re-called the 3' RACE reads with MiXCR. The repertoire holds some 51,000 distinct CDR3 sequences, roughly 4.5% seen once, with 0.6% to 0.85% in the top ten. Specified treatment: PENTA 11 planned treatment interruption arm or continuous ART arm. Study-wide points: Naive CD4+ Gini coefficient rose by interruption end, suggesting clonal expansion.

The rearrangement joins TRBV5-1 to TRBJ2-3; 8 bases line up with TRBD2. The sequencing used CD45RA+ CD4+ T cells from PBMCs, pooled from several time points, collected from a donor given antiretroviral therapy, either interrupted or continuous. Stated subset: naive CD4+ CD45RA+ CD45RO- T cells. This clonotype was obtained from a pool of human donors with HIV. This CDR3 is CASSFLLAGTTDTQYF. CDR3 DNA: TGCGCCAGCAGCTTTCTCTTAGCGGGAACGACAGATACGCAGTATTTT.